This T cell receptor (beta chain) appears in the sequencing data of a study of memory CD4+ T cells and cytomegalovirus serostatus. The sort gate was single viable CD3+CD4+CD8-CD45RO+ cells for memory CD4+ T cells. Using immunoSEQ multiplex PCR, the repertoire was profiled, and TCRdb retains in-frame clones only, with some absent. The sample carries tens of thousands of clones, approximately 74% recorded once. This clone was seen once. Trimming cost V 5 bases and J 5 bases; bases outside gene matches: 2. The CDR3 runs to 12 residues. The germline V gene has CDR1 WSHSY and CDR2 SAAADI. The clonotype was recovered from an adult in good health and CMV-seropositive. Sequenced: memory CD4+ T cells from blood. The chain couples TRBV10-2 to TRBJ1-1; 7 bases are shared with TRBD1. CDR3 sequence (DNA): TGCGCCAGCAGTCCAGGGGGAACTGAAGCTTTCTTT. As protein: CASSPGGTEAFF.